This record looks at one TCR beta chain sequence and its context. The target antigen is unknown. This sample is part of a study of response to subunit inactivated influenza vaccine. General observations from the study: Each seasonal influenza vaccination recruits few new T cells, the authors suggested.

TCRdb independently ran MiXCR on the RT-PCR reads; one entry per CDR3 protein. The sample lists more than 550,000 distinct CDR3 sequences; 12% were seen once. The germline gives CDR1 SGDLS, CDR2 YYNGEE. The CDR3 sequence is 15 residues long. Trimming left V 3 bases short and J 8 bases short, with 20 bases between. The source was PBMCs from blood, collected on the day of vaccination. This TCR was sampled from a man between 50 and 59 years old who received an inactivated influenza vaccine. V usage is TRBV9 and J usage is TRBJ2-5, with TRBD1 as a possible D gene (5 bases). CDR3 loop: CASSAGPQGFETQYF. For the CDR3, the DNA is TGTGCCAGCAGCGCGGGCCCCCAGGGTTTCGAAACCCAGTACTTC.